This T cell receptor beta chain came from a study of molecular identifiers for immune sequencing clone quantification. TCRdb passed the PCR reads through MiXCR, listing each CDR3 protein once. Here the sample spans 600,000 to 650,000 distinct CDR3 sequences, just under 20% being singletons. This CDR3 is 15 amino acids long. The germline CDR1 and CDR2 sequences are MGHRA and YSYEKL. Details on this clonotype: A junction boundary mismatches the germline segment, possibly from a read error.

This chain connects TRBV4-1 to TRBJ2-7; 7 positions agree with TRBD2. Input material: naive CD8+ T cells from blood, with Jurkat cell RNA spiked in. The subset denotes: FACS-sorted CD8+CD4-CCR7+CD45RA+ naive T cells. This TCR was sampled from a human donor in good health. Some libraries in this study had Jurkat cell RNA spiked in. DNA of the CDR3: TGCGCCAGCAGCCAAGTTCAGGGACTACACTACGAGCGGTACTTC. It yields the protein CASSQVQGLHYERYF.